This T cell receptor beta chain came from a study of long-term antiretroviral therapy in people with HIV. Runs used v3.0 of the immunoSEQ assay and were done at survey level. Generated by immunoSEQ multiplex PCR, the TCRdb table keeps only in-frame clones and is missing some. Among tens of thousands of clones listed, around 92% were seen once. Trimming removed 5 bases at V and 5 bases at J, with 10 bases between. The germline V gene encodes CDR1 SGHNT and CDR2 YYREEE (reference sequence). The CDR3 totals 12 residues. Sequenced here: unsorted PBMCs, sampled 4.4 years after starting antiretroviral therapy. The TCR comes from a woman aged 50 to 60 with HIV. J is TRBJ1-2 and V is TRBV5-4; D uncertain. DNA for the CDR3: TGTGCCAGCAGTTCGACGGTTTATGGCTACACCTTC. This gives the protein CASSSTVYGYTF.